What follows are 16 T cell receptor beta chains derived from one specimen sequenced in a study of blood T cell repertoires in COVID-19. Sequencing used immunoSEQ multiplex PCR; TCRdb keeps in-frame clones, though not all of them. The table lists 60,000 to 85,000 clones, approximately 79% of them singletons, with approximately 2.8% in the top ten. What was sequenced was peripheral blood. The origin of the receptors is a human donor with acute or convalescent COVID-19. The donor label of this sample is uncertain.

V usage is TRBV28 and J usage is TRBJ2-7, with D possibly matching TRBD1 (5 bases). Trimming cost V 2 bases and J 4 bases, with 9 bases left between them. This CDR3 region has 13 residues. CDR1 and CDR2 (germline): MDHEN, SYDVKM. Here the CDR3 reads CASSLKGNYEQYF. For the CDR3, the DNA is TGTGCCAGCAGTTTAAAGGGGAATTACGAGCAGTACTTC.

The V call is TRBV5-1, the J call TRBJ2-1; 10 nucleotides line up with TRBD2. Per the germline V gene, CDR1 is SGHRS and CDR2 is YFSETQ. The CDR3 consists of 16 residues. V dropped 4 bases and J dropped 4; count of bases not matched to a gene: 8. The CDR3 DNA reads as TGCGCCAGCAGCCGAAACAGACTAGCGGGTTACAATGAGCAGTTCTTC. It is translated as CASSRNRLAGYNEQFF.

The gene calls are TRBV28 and TRBJ2-5; 11 positions agree with TRBD1. This CDR3 has 15 amino acids. Germline CDR1 is MDHEN and CDR2 is SYDVKM. Germline trimming cut 5 bases from V and 5 bases from J; bases unmatched to any gene: 7. CDR3 sequence: CASSPRTGGGETQYF. In DNA, the CDR3 is TGTGCCAGCAGTCCTAGGACAGGGGGCGGGGAGACCCAGTACTTC.

The CDR3 sequence: CASSLLPGTEAFF. The CDR3 nucleotides read TGTGCCAGCAGTTTACTTCCGGGCACTGAAGCTTTCTTT. The chain has TRBV27 and TRBJ1-1; no reliable D call. Germline V lookup: CDR1 MNHEY, CDR2 SMNVEV (reference sequence). Deletions cut 2 bases from V and 4 bases from J, with 8 bases between. This CDR3 is built from 13 residues.

CDR3 sequence: CASQPGSGGYTF. For the CDR3, the DNA is TGTGCCAGCCAACCAGGGTCAGGTGGCTACACCTTC. This chain links TRBV5-6 with TRBJ1-2; the D gene is possibly TRBD1 (5 bases). Looked up from germline, CDR1 is SGHDT and CDR2 is YYEEEE. CDR3 length: 12 amino acids. Trimming removed 7 bases from V and 7 bases from J, with 14 bases in between.

This rearrangement joins TRBV7-2 to TRBJ1-6; 7 bases fit TRBD1. CDR1 is SGHTA and CDR2 is FQGNSA in the germline V gene. The V gene end was trimmed by 5 bases and the J gene end by 8 bases; junction bases not matched to a gene: 9. The CDR3 has 15 residues. CDR3: CASSPSGTVYSPLHF. CDR3 nucleotides: TGTGCCAGCAGCCCCTCCGGGACAGTGTATTCACCCCTCCACTTT.

This chain links TRBV19 with TRBJ1-1; unclear D gene. CDR1 LNHDA and CDR2 SQIVND come from the germline V gene (reference sequence). This CDR3 has 14 residues. V shed 5 bases and J shed 0 bases, with 10 bases lying between them. The CDR3 DNA reads as TGTGCCAGTAGTGTCGACACCTTGAACACTGAAGCTTTCTTT. Translating it yields CASSVDTLNTEAFF.

The chain combines TRBV7-2 with TRBJ2-3; 8 nucleotides align to TRBD2. The CDR3 length is 16 residues. Per the germline V gene, CDR1 is SGHTA and CDR2 is FQGNSA. With V trimmed by 5 bases and J by 4 bases, 11 bases remained unmatched. CDR3 nucleotide sequence: TGTGCCAGCAGCGCAGCGGGAGTGGGTGCTGCAGATACGCAGTATTTT. This codes for CASSAAGVGAADTQYF.

V usage is TRBV7-9 and J usage is TRBJ1-4; 9 bases fit TRBD1. The CDR3 length is 14 residues. After removal of 7 bases from V and 6 bases from J, the junction contained 6 bases not matched to a gene. Germline V CDR1 and CDR2: SEHNR, FQNEAQ (reference sequence). In DNA, the CDR3 is TGTGCCAGCAACATTGGGGACAGGGATGAAAAACTGTTTTTT. Encoded protein: CASNIGDRDEKLFF.

The chain links TRBV12-3 or TRBV12-4 to TRBJ1-6; no clear D gene. Trimming removed 2 bases from V and 12 bases from J, with 11 bases in between. The CDR3 has 13 residues. This CDR3 is CASSLRQAGPLHF. In DNA, the CDR3 is TGTGCCAGCAGTTTACGGCAGGCTGGACCCCTCCACTTT.

This clone was detected a few times. The gene calls are TRBV7-2 and TRBJ2-3, with D maybe TRBD1 (6 bases). In germline, CDR1 is SGHTA, CDR2 FQGNSA. V lost 4 bases, J lost 0 bases, and 14 bases lay in between. This CDR3 is built from 16 residues. CDR3: CASSSRQVPSTDTQYF. CDR3 nucleotides: TGTGCCAGCAGCTCGAGACAGGTTCCTAGCACAGATACGCAGTATTTT. Drawing the rest from reference TRBV7-2 and TRBJ2-3, the complete variable domain is GAGVSQSPSNKVTEKGKDVELRCDPISGHTALYWYRQSLGQGLEFLIYFQGNSAPDKSGLPSDRFSAERTGGSVSTLTIQRTQQEDSAVYLCASSSRQVPSTDTQYFGPGTRLTVL.

This clone was observed a single time. The chain links TRBV7-9 to TRBJ1-3, with 7 bases matching TRBD1. J lost 4 bases, V lost 0 bases, and 12 bases had no gene match. The CDR3 sequence is 18 residues long. Germline V gene lookup returns CDR1 SEHNR and CDR2 FQNEAQ (reference sequence). Here the CDR3 reads CASSLARESTGQGNTIYF. DNA for the CDR3: TGTGCCAGCAGCTTAGCGAGGGAGTCGACAGGGCAAGGAAACACCATATATTTT.

This clone was seen just once. A junction boundary mismatches the germline segment, possibly from a read error. Here the CDR3 reads CATSTRPF. The CDR3 coding sequence is TGTGCCACCAGCACCAGGCCTTTT. The chain is built from TRBV15 and TRBJ1-5; no clear D gene. Germline-derived CDR1 and CDR2 are LNHNV and YYDKDF (reference sequence). The CDR3 totals 8 residues. The whole variable domain, filled in from reference TRBV15 and TRBJ1-5, reads DAMVIQNPRYQVTQFGKPVTLSCSQTLNHNVMYWYQQKSSQAPKLLFHYYDKDFNNEADTPDNFQSRRPNTSFCFLDIRSPGLGDTAMYLCATSTRPFGDGTRLSIL.

This chain connects TRBV6-5 to TRBJ2-7; TRBD1 agrees at 12 bases. Per germline, CDR1 MNHEY and CDR2 SVGAGI. Germline trimming cut 2 bases from V and 6 bases from J; bases unmatched to any gene: 8. CDR3 length equals 16 residues. CDR3 DNA: TGTGCCAGCAGTTACGGGACAGGGGGCCAGCTAGCCGAGCAGTACGTC. Translated, it gives CASSYGTGGQLAEQYV.

V is TRBV4-2 and J is TRBJ1-5; 8 bases are a match to TRBD1. V gave up 4 bases and J gave up 1 base; unmatched junction bases: 3. Germline V gene lookup returns CDR1 LGHNA and CDR2 YNFKEQ. The CDR3 runs to 15 residues. CDR3 nucleotide sequence: TGTGCCAGCAGCCCGTGGACAGGGAGCAATCAGCCCCAGCATTTT. Protein product: CASSPWTGSNQPQHF.

V is TRBV11-1 and J is TRBJ1-1; 7 bases agree with TRBD1. The ends lost 5 bases at V and 0 bases at J; junction bases unmatched: 3. Germline V CDR1 and CDR2: SGHAT, FQDESV (reference sequence). The CDR3 spans 14 residues. In DNA, the CDR3 is TGTGCCAGCAGCCGGGACAGCCTGAACACTGAAGCTTTCTTT. It encodes CASSRDSLNTEAFF.